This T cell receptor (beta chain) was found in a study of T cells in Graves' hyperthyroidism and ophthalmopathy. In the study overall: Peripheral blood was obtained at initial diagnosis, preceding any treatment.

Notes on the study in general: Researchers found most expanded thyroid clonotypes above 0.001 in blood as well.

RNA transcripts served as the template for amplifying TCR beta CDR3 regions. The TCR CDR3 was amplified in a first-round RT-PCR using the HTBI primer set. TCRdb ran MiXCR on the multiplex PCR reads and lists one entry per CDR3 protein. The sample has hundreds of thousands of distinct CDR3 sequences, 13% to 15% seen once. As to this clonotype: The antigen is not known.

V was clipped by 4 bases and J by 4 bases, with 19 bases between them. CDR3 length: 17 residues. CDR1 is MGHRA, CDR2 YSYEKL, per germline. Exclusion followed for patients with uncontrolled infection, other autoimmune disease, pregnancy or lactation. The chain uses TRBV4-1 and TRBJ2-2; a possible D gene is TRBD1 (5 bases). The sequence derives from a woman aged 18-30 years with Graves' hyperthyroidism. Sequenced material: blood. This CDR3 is CASSLTVAGIPTGELFF. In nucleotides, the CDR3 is TGCGCCAGCAGCCTTACAGTTGCAGGGATACCCACCGGGGAGCTGTTTTTT.